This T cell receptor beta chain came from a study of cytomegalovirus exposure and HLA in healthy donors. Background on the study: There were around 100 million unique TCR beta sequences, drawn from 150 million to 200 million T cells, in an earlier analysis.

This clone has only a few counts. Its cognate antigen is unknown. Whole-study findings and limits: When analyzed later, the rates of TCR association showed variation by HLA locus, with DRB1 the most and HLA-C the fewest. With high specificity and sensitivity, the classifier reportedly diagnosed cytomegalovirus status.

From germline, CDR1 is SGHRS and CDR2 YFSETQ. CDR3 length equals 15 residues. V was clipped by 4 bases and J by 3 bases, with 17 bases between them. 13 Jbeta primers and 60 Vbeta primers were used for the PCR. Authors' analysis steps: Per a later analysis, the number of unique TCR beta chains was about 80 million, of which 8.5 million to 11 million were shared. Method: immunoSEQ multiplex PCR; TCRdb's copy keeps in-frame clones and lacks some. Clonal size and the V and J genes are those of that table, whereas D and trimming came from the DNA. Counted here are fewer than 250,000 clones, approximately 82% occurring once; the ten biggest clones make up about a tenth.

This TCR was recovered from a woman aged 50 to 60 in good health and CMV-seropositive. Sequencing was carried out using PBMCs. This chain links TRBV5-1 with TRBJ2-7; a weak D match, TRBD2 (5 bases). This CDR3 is CASSPGELRDYEQYF. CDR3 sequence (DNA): TGCGCCAGCAGCCCCGGGGAGCTCCGAGACTACGAGCAGTACTTC.